The rows below give T cell receptor beta chains drawn from one sample of a study of OX40 agonist ivuxolimab in advanced cancers. The table came from immunoSEQ multiplex PCR; TCRdb's copy has only in-frame clones and leaves some out. Here the sample spans tens of thousands of clones, roughly 92% being singletons. Source: CD4+ or CD8+ T cells sorted from blood, taken in a trial of the OX40 agonist ivuxolimab. Receptors originate from an adult with an advanced solid tumor such as melanoma, head and neck, liver or kidney cancer. Each CDR3 is given with its conserved first and last residue. The D gene is left open where the match is weak. The listing skips clone size in some rows; elsewhere it reads once, few, many or a size class.

TRBJ2-3	12	once	TRBV5-8	-	TGTGCCAGCAGCTACATCACAGATACGCAGTATTTT	CASSYITDTQYF
TRBJ2-1	14	-	TRBV18	-	TGTGCCAGCTCACCACCGGGACTGCGCAATGAGCAGTTCTTC	CASSPPGLRNEQFF
TRBJ2-3	15	-	TRBV7-3	-	TGTGCCAGCAGCTTATTCGGGACGCTCACAGATACGCAGTATTTT	CASSLFGTLTDTQYF
TRBJ2-1	14	-	TRBV19	-	TGTGCCAGTAGTGGGGGCAGCTCCTACAATGAGCAGTTCTTC	CASSGGSSYNEQFF
TRBJ2-3	16	-	TRBV5-1	TRBD1	TGCGCCAGCAGCTTGGGTGGACAGGGAGTCACAGATACGCAGTATTTT	CASSLGGQGVTDTQYF
TRBJ2-1	16	-	TRBV7-6	TRBD2	TGTGCCAGCAGCTTGATCTCTGCTAGCGGGAGCGGTGAGCAGTTCTTC	CASSLISASGSGEQFF
TRBJ1-4	14	-	TRBV19	TRBD1	TGTGCCAGTAGTGGACAGGGTCGTTACGAAAAACTGTTTTTT	CASSGQGRYEKLFF
TRBJ1-2	13	-	TRBV6-6	-	TGTGCCAGCAGTTATGGACGGAACTATGGCTACACCTTC	CASSYGRNYGYTF
TRBJ2-2	16	-	TRBV19	-	TGTGCCAGTAGAGGGACCGGGACGGTGAACACCGGGGAGCTGTTTTTT	CASRGTGTVNTGELFF
TRBJ1-2	13	-	TRBV9	TRBD1	TGTGCCAGCAGCTCCCGGGACAGATATGGCTACACCTTC	CASSSRDRYGYTF
TRBJ2-1	12	once	TRBV19	-	TGTGCCAGTAGTATAATCGGGAATGAGCAGTTCTTC	CASSIIGNEQFF
TRBJ1-2	15	-	TRBV27	TRBD1	TGTGCCAGCAGTTTAGACAGGGGGCTTATCTATGGCTACACCTTC	CASSLDRGLIYGYTF
TRBJ1-5	15	once	TRBV7-9	-	TGTGCCAGCAGCTCAGACAGGACACCGCTGGAAGCCCAGCATTTT	CASSSDRTPLEAQHF
TRBJ2-2	15	-	TRBV2	-	TGTGCCAGCAGGGCTACCGGGACCCAGACCGGGGAGCTGTTTTTT	CASRATGTQTGELFF
TRBJ2-7	16	-	TRBV7-9	-	TGTGCCAGCAGGATAGAGGGCAGACCAGGCTCCTACGAGCAGTACTTC	CASRIEGRPGSYEQYF
TRBJ2-7	14	-	TRBV11-3	-	TGTGCCAGCAGCTTACAGGGACCCTCCTACGAGCAGTACTTC	CASSLQGPSYEQYF
TRBJ2-1	13	-	TRBV6-5	-	TGTGCCAGCAGTTACTCGATGGCCGGGAGGCAGTTCTTC	CASSYSMAGRQFF
TRBJ2-1	16	once	TRBV27	-	TGTGCCAGCAGTTCGAATCAGGGGGGTTTAGACAATGAGCAGTTCTTC	CASSSNQGGLDNEQFF
TRBJ1-3	15	-	TRBV5-1	TRBD1	TGCGCCAGCAGGCCAGAGACAGGGGGCAAAAACACCATATATTTT	CASRPETGGKNTIYF
TRBJ2-1	15	once	TRBV4-3	TRBD1	TGCGCCAGCAGCCAACCGGGACAGATATACAATGAGCAGTTCTTC	CASSQPGQIYNEQFF
TRBJ2-1	15	-	TRBV5-6	-	TGTGCCAGCAGCTTTCGTAGCAGCCCCTACAATGAGCAGTTCTTC	CASSFRSSPYNEQFF
TRBJ2-4	14	-	TRBV28	-	TGTGCCAGCAGTTTAGGCGGGAACGGTATCATTCAGTACTTC	CASSLGGNGIIQYF
TRBJ2-5	13	-	TRBV19	TRBD1	TGTGCCAGTAGTTCGACAGGGGTAGAGACCCAGTACTTC	CASSSTGVETQYF
TRBJ2-7	13	-	TRBV7-3	TRBD2	TGTGCCAGCAGCTTCGGACTAGTTTTCGAGCAGTACTTC	CASSFGLVFEQYF
TRBJ1-1	13	-	TRBV7-9	-	TGTGCCAGCAGTCTCGACAGGAACACTGAAGCTTTCTTT	CASSLDRNTEAFF
TRBJ2-2	14	-	TRBV6-5	-	TGTGCCAGCAGTACCAACTTAGACACCGGGGAGCTGTTTTTT	CASSTNLDTGELFF
TRBJ1-1	13	-	TRBV10-3	-	TGTGCCACCACGGGAGGGTTGAACACTGAAGCTTTCTTT	CATTGGLNTEAFF
TRBJ2-3	15	-	TRBV28	TRBD1	TGTGCCAGCACTCCATGGACAGGGTCCTCAGATACGCAGTATTTT	CASTPWTGSSDTQYF
TRBJ2-7	13	-	TRBV5-4	-	TGTGCCAGCAGCTTGGCCCGGGGACGCGAGCAGTACTTC	CASSLARGREQYF
TRBJ1-1	11	-	TRBV28	-	TGTGCCAGCAGTTCTGGAACTGAAGCTTTCTTT	CASSSGTEAFF
TRBJ2-7	12	-	TRBV28	TRBD1	TGTGCCAGCAGTTTGTTACAGGGGGGGCAGTACTTC	CASSLLQGGQYF
TRBJ2-7	13	-	TRBV6-1	-	TGTGCCAGCAGTCCCTCTACCTCCTACGAGCAGTACTTC	CASSPSTSYEQYF
TRBJ2-3	12	-	TRBV7-2	-	TGTGCCAGCAGCCCAGGGAGCCATACGCAGTATTTT	CASSPGSHTQYF
TRBJ2-1	13	once	TRBV6-5	-	TGTGCCAGCATAGCGAATCTGGGAAATGAGCAGTTCTTC	CASIANLGNEQFF
TRBJ2-1	15	once	TRBV10-1	-	TGCGCCAGCAGTGAGTCGTTAGGTTCCTACAATGAGCAGTTCTTC	CASSESLGSYNEQFF